This T cell receptor beta chain is from a study of beta chain features in type 1 diabetes. CD45RO/CCR7/CD25/CD127/CD95/CD27 sorting isolated CD4+ naive, central memory, regulatory and stem cell-like memory cells. The CDR3 has 17 residues. Germline V gene data show CDR1 as LNHNV and CDR2 as YYDKDF (reference sequence). V dropped 3 bases and J dropped 0; count of bases not matched to a gene: 9. The whole isolated RNA underwent reverse transcription, so sequencing captured expressed TCRB transcripts. The method was immunoSEQ multiplex PCR; TCRdb's version includes in-frame clones alone and lacks a portion of them. Here the sample spans fewer than 350,000 clones, roughly a fifth being singletons.

The sample was naive CD4+ T cells from blood. The chain joins TRBV15 to TRBJ2-3, with 7 bases matching TRBD2. The sequence was obtained from a woman under 30 in good health. In DNA form, the CDR3 reads TGTGCCACCAGCAGGTCGACTAGCAGCTATAGCACAGATACGCAGTATTTT. This translates into CATSRSTSSYSTDTQYF.